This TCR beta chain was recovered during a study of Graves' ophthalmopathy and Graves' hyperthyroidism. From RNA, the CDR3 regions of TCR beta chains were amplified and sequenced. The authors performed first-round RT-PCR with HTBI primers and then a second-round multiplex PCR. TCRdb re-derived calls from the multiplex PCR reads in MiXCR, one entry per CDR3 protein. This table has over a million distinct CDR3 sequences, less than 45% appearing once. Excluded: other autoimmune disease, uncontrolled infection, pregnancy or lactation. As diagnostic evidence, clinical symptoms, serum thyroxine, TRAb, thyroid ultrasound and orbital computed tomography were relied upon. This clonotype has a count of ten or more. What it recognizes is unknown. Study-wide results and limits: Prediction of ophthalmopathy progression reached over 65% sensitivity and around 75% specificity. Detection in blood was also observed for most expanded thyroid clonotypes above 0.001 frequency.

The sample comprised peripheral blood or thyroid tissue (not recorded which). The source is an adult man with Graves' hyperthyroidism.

The CDR3 sequence is CASSLSNGLETQYF. The CDR3 DNA is TGTGCCAGCAGCTTATCGAACGGGTTAGAGACCCAGTACTTC. The V gene is TRBV11-2, the J gene TRBJ2-5; D not certain. The germline V gene encodes CDR1 SGHAT and CDR2 FQNNGV. The ends were cut back, 2 bases at V and 4 bases at J, with 11 bases in the middle. The CDR3 is made up of 14 amino acids.